A selection of T cell receptor beta chains follows, all from one sample in a study of tumor-infiltrating lymphocytes in primary liver carcinoma. TCRdb re-called the multiplex PCR reads through MiXCR, storing one row per CDR3 protein. The profile shows 300,000 to 400,000 distinct CDR3 sequences, 65% of them singletons. The sample consisted of peripheral blood. Receptors originate from a man aged 35 to 55 with primary liver carcinoma and hepatitis B virus infection. Both conserved end residues are part of each CDR3. The order of the fields is V gene, CDR3 protein.

>TRBV11-2
CASNYARTRLYEQYF
>TRBV11-2
CASSPRVGSVNEQFF
>TRBV5-1
CASSTTSGVYEQYF
>TRBV5-5
CASSTGQPADTQYF
>TRBV4-1
CASSQEAIARGDGYTF
>TRBV6-5
CASSSQQGASGGYTF
>TRBV6-5
CASNDRNYGYTF
>TRBV5-4
CASSDAIAGTGELFF
>TRBV6-6
CASSRRELGTEAFF
>TRBV6-5
CASSYRYPSGISSYEQYF
>TRBV7-8
CASTKNRGLQEGTLYF
>TRBV5-4
CASSSASGRVETQYF
>TRBV11-2
CASSSNKKGATGQFF
>TRBV5-6
CASSLRQGETGELFF
>TRBV29-1
CSVPPRGRGTDTQYF
>TRBV30
CAWSGVGQGKTQYF
>TRBV10-3
CAISAGTETSTDTQYF